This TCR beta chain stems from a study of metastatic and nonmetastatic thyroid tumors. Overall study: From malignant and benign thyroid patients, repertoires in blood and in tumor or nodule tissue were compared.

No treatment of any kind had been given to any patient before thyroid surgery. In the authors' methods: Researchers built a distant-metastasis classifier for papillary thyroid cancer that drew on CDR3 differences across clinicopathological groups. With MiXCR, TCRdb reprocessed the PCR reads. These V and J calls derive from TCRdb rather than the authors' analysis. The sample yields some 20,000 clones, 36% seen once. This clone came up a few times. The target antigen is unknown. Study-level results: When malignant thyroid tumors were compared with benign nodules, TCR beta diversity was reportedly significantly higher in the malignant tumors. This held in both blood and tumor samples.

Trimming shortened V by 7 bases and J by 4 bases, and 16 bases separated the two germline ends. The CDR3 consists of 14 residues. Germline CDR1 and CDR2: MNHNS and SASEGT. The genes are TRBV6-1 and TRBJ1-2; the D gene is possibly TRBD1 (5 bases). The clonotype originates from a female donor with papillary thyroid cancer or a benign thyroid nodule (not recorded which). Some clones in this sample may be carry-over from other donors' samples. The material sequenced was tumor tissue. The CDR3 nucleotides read TGTGCCAGCATGCTCCAGAGGGGTTCCTATGGCTACACCTTC. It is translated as CASMLQRGSYGYTF.